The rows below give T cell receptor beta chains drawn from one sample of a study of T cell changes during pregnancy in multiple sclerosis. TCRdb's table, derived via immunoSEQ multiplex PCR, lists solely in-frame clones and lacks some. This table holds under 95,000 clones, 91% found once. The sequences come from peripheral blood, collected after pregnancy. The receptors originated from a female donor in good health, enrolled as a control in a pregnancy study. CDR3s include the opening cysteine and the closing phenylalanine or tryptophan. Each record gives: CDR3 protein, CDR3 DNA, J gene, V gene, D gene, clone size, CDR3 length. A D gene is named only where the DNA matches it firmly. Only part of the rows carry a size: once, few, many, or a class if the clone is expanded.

CDR3: CASTIGASGYGYTF
DNA: TGTGCCAGCACCATTGGGGCTTCGGGCTATGGCTACACCTTC
J: TRBJ1-2
V: TRBV5-5
D: -
size: -
length: 14

CDR3: CASCRGHNEKLFF
DNA: TGTGCCAGCTGCAGGGGCCACAATGAAAAACTGTTTTTT
J: TRBJ1-4
V: TRBV14
D: -
size: once
length: 13

CDR3: CASSKVGGEQYF
DNA: TGTGCCAGTAGTAAGGTTGGCGGCGAGCAGTACTTC
J: TRBJ2-7
V: TRBV19
D: -
size: -
length: 12

CDR3: CSVRQGSGGANVLTF
DNA: TGCAGCGTCCGACAGGGGAGCGGTGGGGCCAACGTCCTGACTTTC
J: TRBJ2-6
V: TRBV29-1
D: TRBD1
size: -
length: 15

CDR3: CASSSPRDRLNYEQYF
DNA: TGTGCCAGCAGCTCCCCCCGGGACAGGCTAAACTACGAGCAGTACTTC
J: TRBJ2-7
V: TRBV7-2
D: TRBD1
size: -
length: 16

CDR3: CASSEAPYSNQPQHF
DNA: TGTGCCAGCAGTGAAGCTCCGTATAGCAATCAGCCCCAGCATTTT
J: TRBJ1-5
V: TRBV6-1
D: -
size: -
length: 15

CDR3: CASSAGQGRSPLHF
DNA: TGTGCCAGCAGCGCGGGACAGGGCAGATCACCCCTCCACTTT
J: TRBJ1-6
V: TRBV9
D: TRBD1
size: few
length: 14

CDR3: CASSYDSSNNSPLHF
DNA: TGTGCCAGCAGTTACGACAGCTCCAATAATTCACCCCTCCACTTT
J: TRBJ1-6
V: TRBV6-5
D: -
size: -
length: 15

CDR3: CASSEAGGRDQYF
DNA: TGTGCCAGCAGTGAAGCGGGGGGCCGCGACCAGTACTTC
J: TRBJ2-5
V: TRBV25-1
D: TRBD2
size: few
length: 13

CDR3: CASSGQAMNTEAFF
DNA: TGTGCCAGCAGTGGGCAGGCCATGAACACTGAAGCTTTCTTT
J: TRBJ1-1
V: TRBV2
D: -
size: once
length: 14

CDR3: CASSLRRGKDTEAFF
DNA: TGTGCCAGCAGCTTACGTAGGGGAAAGGACACTGAAGCTTTCTTT
J: TRBJ1-1
V: TRBV7-6
D: -
size: -
length: 15

CDR3: CASSQVQGPNYGYTF
DNA: TGCGCCAGCAGCCAAGTGCAGGGGCCTAACTATGGCTACACCTTC
J: TRBJ1-2
V: TRBV4-1
D: -
size: -
length: 15

CDR3: CASSPGGSGTIYF
DNA: TGTGCCAGCAGTCCGGGGGGTTCCGGCACCATATATTTT
J: TRBJ1-3
V: TRBV27
D: -
size: -
length: 13

CDR3: CATKLGASGITDTQYF
DNA: TGTGCCACCAAGTTGGGGGCTAGCGGAATCACAGATACGCAGTATTTT
J: TRBJ2-3
V: TRBV28
D: -
size: -
length: 16

CDR3: CASSPGGARTDTQYF
DNA: TGTGCCAGCAGCCCGGGGGGGGCCCGCACAGATACGCAGTATTTT
J: TRBJ2-3
V: TRBV7-2
D: TRBD2
size: -
length: 15

CDR3: CASSYTSSGQGGLFF
DNA: TGTGCCAGCAGCTACACTAGTTCGGGACAGGGAGGACTGTTTTTT
J: TRBJ1-4
V: TRBV11-2
D: TRBD1
size: -
length: 15

CDR3: CASSFSGGFSYNEQFF
DNA: TGTGCCAGCAGCTTTAGCGGGGGGTTCTCCTACAATGAGCAGTTCTTC
J: TRBJ2-1
V: TRBV7-2
D: TRBD2
size: -
length: 16

CDR3: CASSSSIYGYTF
DNA: TGTGCCAGCAGCTCGTCTATCTATGGCTACACCTTC
J: TRBJ1-2
V: TRBV5-6
D: -
size: once
length: 12

CDR3: CASSTVGSYEQYF
DNA: TGTGCCAGCAGTACCGTCGGGTCCTACGAGCAGTACTTC
J: TRBJ2-7
V: TRBV6-5
D: -
size: -
length: 13

CDR3: CASSQGDRSYEQYF
DNA: TGTGCCAGCAGCCAAGGGGACAGGTCCTACGAGCAGTACTTC
J: TRBJ2-7
V: TRBV4-2
D: TRBD1
size: once
length: 14

CDR3: CSASRDRPQHF
DNA: TGCAGTGCTTCTCGCGACAGGCCCCAGCATTTT
J: TRBJ1-5
V: TRBV20-1
D: -
size: few
length: 11

CDR3: CASSQVASMDSYNEQFF
DNA: TGTGCCAGCAGCCAAGTAGCCTCTATGGACTCCTACAATGAGCAGTTCTTC
J: TRBJ2-1
V: TRBV4-2
D: -
size: -
length: 17

CDR3: CATIRDRGLVQPQHF
DNA: TGTGCCACCATCCGGGACAGGGGACTCGTACAGCCCCAGCATTTT
J: TRBJ1-5
V: TRBV28
D: TRBD1
size: -
length: 15

CDR3: CASSLLGNTGELFF
DNA: TGTGCCAGCAGCTTACTGGGCAACACCGGGGAGCTGTTTTTT
J: TRBJ2-2
V: TRBV7-8
D: -
size: once
length: 14

CDR3: CASSTRGDTQYF
DNA: TGTGCCAGTAGTACCAGAGGGGATACGCAGTATTTT
J: TRBJ2-3
V: TRBV19
D: -
size: -
length: 12

CDR3: CASRKRGQTPNQPQHF
DNA: TGTGCCAGCAGAAAAAGGGGACAGACCCCAAATCAGCCCCAGCATTTT
J: TRBJ1-5
V: TRBV28
D: TRBD1
size: -
length: 16

CDR3: CASSLYFGRAQYF
DNA: TGTGCCAGCAGCTTATACTTTGGGAGGGCGCAGTATTTT
J: TRBJ2-3
V: TRBV7-9
D: TRBD2
size: -
length: 13

CDR3: CASSLLWAGGNTEAFF
DNA: TGTGCCAGCAGCTTATTGTGGGCAGGGGGCAACACTGAAGCTTTCTTT
J: TRBJ1-1
V: TRBV7-8
D: TRBD1
size: -
length: 16

CDR3: CASSVLGGGAETQYF
DNA: TGTGCCAGCAGCGTTCTTGGCGGGGGGGCTGAGACCCAGTACTTC
J: TRBJ2-5
V: TRBV9
D: TRBD2
size: -
length: 15

CDR3: CASTTGGDEQYF
DNA: TGTGCCAGCACTACAGGCGGCGACGAGCAGTACTTC
J: TRBJ2-7
V: TRBV6-1
D: -
size: -
length: 12

CDR3: CSVGDRGWGYTF
DNA: TGCAGCGTTGGTGACAGGGGTTGGGGCTACACCTTC
J: TRBJ1-2
V: TRBV29-1
D: TRBD1
size: -
length: 12

CDR3: CASSPTTPGGYGYTF
DNA: TGTGCCAGCAGCCCGACGACACCGGGGGGCTATGGCTACACCTTC
J: TRBJ1-2
V: TRBV11-2
D: -
size: -
length: 15

CDR3: CASSQDASGGNTEAFF
DNA: TGCGCCAGCAGCCAGGACGCCTCAGGGGGAAACACTGAAGCTTTCTTT
J: TRBJ1-1
V: TRBV4-3
D: TRBD1
size: -
length: 16

CDR3: CASSIDNSRSGANVLTF
DNA: TGTGCCAGTAGTATAGATAACAGTCGCTCTGGGGCCAACGTCCTGACTTTC
J: TRBJ2-6
V: TRBV19
D: -
size: once
length: 17

CDR3: CAWSVDRDQPQHF
DNA: TGTGCCTGGAGTGTGGACAGGGATCAGCCCCAGCATTTT
J: TRBJ1-5
V: TRBV30
D: TRBD1
size: -
length: 13

CDR3: CASSDGATNEKLFF
DNA: TGTGCCAGCAGTGACGGGGCAACTAATGAAAAACTGTTTTTT
J: TRBJ1-4
V: TRBV2
D: -
size: -
length: 14

CDR3: CATVAGGPYEQYF
DNA: TGTGCCACCGTAGCGGGGGGACCCTACGAGCAGTACTTC
J: TRBJ2-7
V: TRBV28
D: TRBD2
size: -
length: 13

CDR3: CASSQPGGTYEQYF
DNA: TGTGCCAGCAGCCAACCGGGGGGCACCTACGAGCAGTACTTC
J: TRBJ2-7
V: TRBV7-2
D: -
size: -
length: 14

CDR3: CAWTGGANEQFF
DNA: TGTGCCTGGACTGGGGGGGCCAATGAGCAGTTCTTC
J: TRBJ2-1
V: TRBV30
D: -
size: -
length: 12

CDR3: CASGGTGSSYNEQFF
DNA: TGTGCCTCCGGGGGGACGGGAAGCTCCTACAATGAGCAGTTCTTC
J: TRBJ2-1
V: TRBV6-5
D: TRBD2
size: once
length: 15

CDR3: CASSLHRNTGELFF
DNA: TGCGCCAGCAGCTTGCACAGAAACACCGGGGAGCTGTTTTTT
J: TRBJ2-2
V: TRBV5-1
D: -
size: once
length: 14

CDR3: CASSIGGGSYEQYF
DNA: TGTGCCAGTAGTATAGGCGGAGGCTCCTACGAGCAGTACTTC
J: TRBJ2-7
V: TRBV19
D: -
size: -
length: 14

CDR3: CASSDQTSGSYEQYF
DNA: TGTGCCAGCAGCGACCAGACTAGCGGCTCCTACGAGCAGTACTTC
J: TRBJ2-7
V: TRBV13
D: TRBD2
size: -
length: 15

CDR3: CASSVQIQETQYF
DNA: TGTGCCAGCAGTGTTCAGATACAAGAGACCCAGTACTTC
J: TRBJ2-5
V: TRBV2
D: -
size: -
length: 13

CDR3: CASSLGTSRHNEQFF
DNA: TGTGCCAGCAGTTTAGGGACTAGCCGGCACAATGAGCAGTTCTTC
J: TRBJ2-1
V: TRBV27
D: TRBD2
size: -
length: 15

CDR3: CASSLRGDYGYTF
DNA: TGTGCCAGCAGCTTGCGGGGGGACTATGGCTACACCTTC
J: TRBJ1-2
V: TRBV7-3
D: -
size: -
length: 13

CDR3: CASSQGQTSSDTQYF
DNA: TGCGCCAGCAGCCAGGGCCAAACCTCTTCAGATACGCAGTATTTT
J: TRBJ2-3
V: TRBV4-3
D: -
size: -
length: 15